This TCR beta chain was recovered during a study of CD4 T cells in relation to SARS-CoV-2 and coronaviruses. Study summary: The restricting HLA molecule for shared crossreactive spike epitopes was mapped.

TCRdb's copy holds only in-frame clones and misses some; the assay was immunoSEQ multiplex PCR. In the table there are roughly 68,000 clones, more than 85% of which are singletons. Unexposed donor CD4+ T cells date from about 2011-2019, before the COVID-19 pandemic. Concerning this clone itself: Its antigen is unidentified.

General study findings and limits: Samples before the pandemic and after infection were not matched within any donor. According to naive versus memory sequencing, detected responses are memory recall, not newly primed.

Material: naive CD4+ T cells from PBMCs. As for subset: naive CD4+ T cells isolated by negative enrichment. This clonotype was sampled from a human donor in good health.

The CDR3 loop reads CSVHPGLGPETQYF. DNA for the CDR3: TGCAGCGTCCATCCGGGACTAGGTCCGGAGACCCAGTACTTC. J is TRBJ2-5 and V is TRBV29-1; 8 nucleotides match TRBD2. The CDR3 runs 14 residues. V lost 6 bases and J lost 5; bases outside the gene matches: 11. Looked up from germline, CDR1 is SQVTM and CDR2 is ANQGSEA.